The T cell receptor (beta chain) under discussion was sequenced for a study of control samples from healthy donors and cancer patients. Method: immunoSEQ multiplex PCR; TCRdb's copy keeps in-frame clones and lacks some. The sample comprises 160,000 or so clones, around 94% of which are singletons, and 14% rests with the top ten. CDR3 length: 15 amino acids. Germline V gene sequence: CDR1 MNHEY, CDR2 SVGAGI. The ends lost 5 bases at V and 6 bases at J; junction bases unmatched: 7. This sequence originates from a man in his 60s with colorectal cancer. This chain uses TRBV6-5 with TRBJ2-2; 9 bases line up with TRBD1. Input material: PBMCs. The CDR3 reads CASSQTGGGAGELFF. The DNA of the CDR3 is TGTGCCAGCAGTCAGACAGGGGGTGGGGCCGGGGAGCTGTTTTTT.